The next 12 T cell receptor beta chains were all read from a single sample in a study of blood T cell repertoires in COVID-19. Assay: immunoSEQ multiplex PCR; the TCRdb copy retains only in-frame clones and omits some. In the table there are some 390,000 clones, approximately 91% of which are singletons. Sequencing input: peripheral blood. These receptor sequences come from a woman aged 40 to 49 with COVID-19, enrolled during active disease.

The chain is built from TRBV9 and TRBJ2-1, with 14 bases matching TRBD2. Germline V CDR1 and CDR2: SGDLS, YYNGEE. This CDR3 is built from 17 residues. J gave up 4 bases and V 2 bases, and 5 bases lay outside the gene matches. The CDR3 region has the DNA TGTGCCAGCAGCGTCGGGACTAGCGGGGGCATATACAATGAGCAGTTCTTC. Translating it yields CASSVGTSGGIYNEQFF. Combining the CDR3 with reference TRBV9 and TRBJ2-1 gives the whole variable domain DSGVTQTPKHLITATGQRVTLRCSPRSGDLSVYWYQQSLDQGLQFLIQYYNGEERAKGNILERFSAQQFPDLHSELNLSSLELGDSALYFCASSVGTSGGIYNEQFFGPGTRLTVL.

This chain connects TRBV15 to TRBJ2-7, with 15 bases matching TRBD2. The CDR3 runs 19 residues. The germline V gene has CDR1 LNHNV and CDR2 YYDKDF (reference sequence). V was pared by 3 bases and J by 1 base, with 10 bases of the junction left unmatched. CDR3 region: CATSRARRGLAGGSYEQYF. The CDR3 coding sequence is TGTGCCACCAGCAGGGCTCGTAGGGGACTAGCGGGAGGATCCTACGAGCAGTACTTC.

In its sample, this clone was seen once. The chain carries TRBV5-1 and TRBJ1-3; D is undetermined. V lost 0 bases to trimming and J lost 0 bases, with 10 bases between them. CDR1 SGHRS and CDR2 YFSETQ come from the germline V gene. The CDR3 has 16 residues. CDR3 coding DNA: TGCGCCAGCAGCTTGGCAGTTACAGCCTCTGGAAACACCATATATTTT. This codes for CASSLAVTASGNTIYF.

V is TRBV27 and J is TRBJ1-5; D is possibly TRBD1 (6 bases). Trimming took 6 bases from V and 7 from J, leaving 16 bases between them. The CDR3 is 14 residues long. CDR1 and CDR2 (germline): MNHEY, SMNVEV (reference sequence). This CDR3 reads CASRKQGRHQPQHF. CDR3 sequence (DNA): TGTGCCAGCAGGAAACAGGGACGGCACCAGCCCCAGCATTTT.

The CDR3 DNA is TGTGCCAGCAGCATGGGGGGGGGAGGGGAGACCCAGTACTTC. It codes for CASSMGGGGETQYF. The J gene is TRBJ2-5, the V gene TRBV7-9; 7 positions match TRBD2. The CDR3 length is 14 residues. J was trimmed by 5 bases and V by 5 bases; bases with no gene match: 8. Germline CDR1 and CDR2: SEHNR and FQNEAQ (reference sequence). Filled out from reference TRBV7-9 and TRBJ2-5, the complete variable domain reads DTGVSQNPRHKITKRGQNVTFRCDPISEHNRLYWYRQTLGQGPEFLTYFQNEAQLEKSRLLSDRFSAERPKGSFSTLEIQRTEQGDSAMYLCASSMGGGGETQYFGPGTRLLVL.

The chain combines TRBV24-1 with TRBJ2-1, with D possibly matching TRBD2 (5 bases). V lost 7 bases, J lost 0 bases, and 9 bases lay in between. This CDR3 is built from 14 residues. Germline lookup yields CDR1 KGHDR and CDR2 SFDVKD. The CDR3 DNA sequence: TGTGCCACCAGCCGGGGAAGCTCCTACAATGAGCAGTTCTTC. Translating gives CATSRGSSYNEQFF.

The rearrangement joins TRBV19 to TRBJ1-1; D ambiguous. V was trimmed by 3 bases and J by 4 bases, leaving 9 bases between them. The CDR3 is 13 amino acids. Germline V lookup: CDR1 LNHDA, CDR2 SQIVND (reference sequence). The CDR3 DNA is TGTGCCAGTAGTATGCCGGGAGGCACTGAAGCTTTCTTT. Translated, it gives CASSMPGGTEAFF. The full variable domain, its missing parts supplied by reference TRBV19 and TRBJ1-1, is DGGITQSPKYLFRKEGQNVTLSCEQNLNHDAMYWYRQDPGQGLRLIYYSQIVNDFQKGDIAEGYSVSREKKESFPLTVTSAQKNPTAFYLCASSMPGGTEAFFGQGTRLTVV.

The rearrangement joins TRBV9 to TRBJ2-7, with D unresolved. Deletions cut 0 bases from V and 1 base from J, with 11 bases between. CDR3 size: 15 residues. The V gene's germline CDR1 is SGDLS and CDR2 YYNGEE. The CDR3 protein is CASSVGTAGSYEQYF. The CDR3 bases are TGTGCCAGCAGCGTAGGTACAGCCGGATCCTACGAGCAGTACTTC. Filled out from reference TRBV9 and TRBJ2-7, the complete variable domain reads DSGVTQTPKHLITATGQRVTLRCSPRSGDLSVYWYQQSLDQGLQFLIQYYNGEERAKGNILERFSAQQFPDLHSELNLSSLELGDSALYFCASSVGTAGSYEQYFGPGTRLTVT.

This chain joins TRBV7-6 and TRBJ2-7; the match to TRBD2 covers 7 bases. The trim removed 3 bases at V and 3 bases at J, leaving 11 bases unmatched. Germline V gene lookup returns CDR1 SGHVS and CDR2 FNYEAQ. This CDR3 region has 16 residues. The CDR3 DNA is TGTGCCAGCAGCTTCGCTAGCGGAAGGGGTGTCTACGAGCAGTACTTC. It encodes CASSFASGRGVYEQYF.

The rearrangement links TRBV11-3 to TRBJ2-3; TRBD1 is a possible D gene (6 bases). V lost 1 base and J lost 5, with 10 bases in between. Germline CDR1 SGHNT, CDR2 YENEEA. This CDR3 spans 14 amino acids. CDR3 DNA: TGTGCCAGCAGCTTAGCCTCAGGGGAAGATACGCAGTATTTT. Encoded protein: CASSLASGEDTQYF.

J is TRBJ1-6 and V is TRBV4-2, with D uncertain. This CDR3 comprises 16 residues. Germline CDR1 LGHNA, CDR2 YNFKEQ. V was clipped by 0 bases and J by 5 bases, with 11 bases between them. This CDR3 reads CASSQEIWQDNSPLHF. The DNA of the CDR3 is TGTGCCAGCAGCCAAGAAATTTGGCAGGATAATTCACCCCTCCACTTT.

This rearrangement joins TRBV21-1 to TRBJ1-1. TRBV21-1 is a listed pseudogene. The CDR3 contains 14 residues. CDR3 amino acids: CASSTGPGGSEAFF. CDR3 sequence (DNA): TGTGCCAGCAGCACGGGGCCGGGGGGCTCTGAAGCTTTCTTT.